These T cell receptor beta chains were read from a single sample in a study of chemoradiotherapy in HPV16-positive cancers. Sequencing used immunoSEQ multiplex PCR; TCRdb keeps in-frame clones, though not all of them. The data hold about 53,000 clones, with about nine tenths observed a single time. This specimen consisted of blood, obtained from a patient who underwent chemoradiotherapy. The receptors were gathered from a human donor with HPV-associated anogenital cancer. Each CDR3 is given with its conserved first and last residue. D genes are given only for firm matches. The size entry is marked missing in some rows and otherwise reads once, few, many or a size class.

>TRBJ2-2|once|TRBV5-6|.
TGTGCCAGCAGCTGGGTAGCGCGGGGGAACACCGGGGAGCTGTTTTTT
CASSWVARGNTGELFF
>TRBJ1-6|.|TRBV14|.
TGTGCCAGCAGCCACGGAGGTCGGGTTAATTCACCCCTCCACTTT
CASSHGGRVNSPLHF
>TRBJ2-7|.|TRBV5-6|.
TGTGCCAGCAGCCCGACCGGCTCCTACGAGCAGTACTTC
CASSPTGSYEQYF
>TRBJ1-2|.|TRBV6-4|.
TGTGCCAGCAGTGAGGAGCCCCTCTATGGCTACACCTTC
CASSEEPLYGYTF
>TRBJ1-2|few|TRBV27|.
TGTGCCAGCAGTTTACAGGGAGACTATGGCTACACCTTC
CASSLQGDYGYTF
>TRBJ2-2|.|TRBV6-1|TRBD2
TGTGCCAGCAGTGAAGGGACTCGCGGGAGGGGCACCGGGGAGCTGTTTTTT
CASSEGTRGRGTGELFF
>TRBJ2-5|.|TRBV19|TRBD1
TGTGCCACCCGGGACAGGGGGAGAGAGACCCAGTACTTC
CATRDRGRETQYF
>TRBJ1-2|few|TRBV4-2|TRBD1
TGTGCCAGCAGCCAAGAGCTCGGGACAGGGGTTGGCTACACCTTC
CASSQELGTGVGYTF
>TRBJ2-2|.|TRBV4-3|.
TGCGCCAGCGGCCGGACGAACACCGGGGAGCTGTTTTTT
CASGRTNTGELFF
>TRBJ2-6|.|TRBV5-1|.
TGCGCCAGCAGCTTGGAAGCCTCGTGGAGTTTCTCTGGGGCCAACGTCCTGACTTTC
CASSLEASWSFSGANVLTF
>TRBJ1-2|.|TRBV25-1|TRBD1
TGTGCCAGCAGTGAAATTGGGGACAGGGGGCTGGGGAACTATGGCTACACCTTC
CASSEIGDRGLGNYGYTF
>TRBJ2-5|.|TRBV27|TRBD2
TGTGCCAGCAGTCCACGACTAGCGGGCCTACAAGAGACCCAGTACTTC
CASSPRLAGLQETQYF
>TRBJ1-2|.|TRBV4-1|.
TGCGCCAGCAGCCAAGAACCCCAGGCCTCATATGGCTACACCTTC
CASSQEPQASYGYTF
>TRBJ1-2|.|TRBV27|.
TGTGCCAGCAGCGAGACCACAGGACAGCCCCACACCTTC
CASSETTGQPHTF
>TRBJ1-6|.|TRBV7-2|.
TGTGCCAGCAGCTTTCTCCCCGACAGCAACAATTCACCCCTCCACTTT
CASSFLPDSNNSPLHF
>TRBJ1-6|.|TRBV6-1|.
TGTGCCAGCAGTGAAAGGGGCAGGACTTCACCCCTCCACTTT
CASSERGRTSPLHF
>TRBJ2-2|.|TRBV5-1|.
TGCGCCAGCAGCTTGGTTCTAGTAAGCGGCACCGGGGAGCTGTTTTTT
CASSLVLVSGTGELFF
>TRBJ2-4|.|TRBV27|.
TGTGCCAGCAGCCTTTTCAGGGGCCCCGGCATTCAGTACTTC
CASSLFRGPGIQYF
>TRBJ1-1|.|TRBV6-1|.
TGTGCCAGCAGCCCGAAACAGGACACTGAAGCTTTCTTT
CASSPKQDTEAFF
>TRBJ2-5|.|TRBV1|.
TGCACCAGCAGCCAAGAGCGCGGCCAAGAGACCCAGTACTTC
CTSSQERGQETQYF
>TRBJ2-3|.|TRBV10-1|TRBD2
TGCGCCAGCAGTGACGGGGGGGGCCCCACAGATACGCAGTATTTT
CASSDGGGPTDTQYF
>TRBJ1-3|.|TRBV6-1|.
TGTGCCAGCAATTTACAGGTCGTCTCTGGAAACACCATATATTTT
CASNLQVVSGNTIYF